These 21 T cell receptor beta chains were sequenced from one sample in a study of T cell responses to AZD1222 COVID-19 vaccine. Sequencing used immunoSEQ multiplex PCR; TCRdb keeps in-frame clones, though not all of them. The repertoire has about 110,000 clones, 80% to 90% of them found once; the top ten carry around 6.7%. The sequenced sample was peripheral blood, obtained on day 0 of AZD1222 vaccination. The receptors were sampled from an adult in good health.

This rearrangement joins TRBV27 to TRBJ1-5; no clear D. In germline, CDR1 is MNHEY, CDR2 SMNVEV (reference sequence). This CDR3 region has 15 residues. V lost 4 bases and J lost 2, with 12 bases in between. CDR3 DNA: TGTGCCAGCAGTTCAACCGACGCCCGCAATCAGCCCCAGCATTTT. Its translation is CASSSTDARNQPQHF.

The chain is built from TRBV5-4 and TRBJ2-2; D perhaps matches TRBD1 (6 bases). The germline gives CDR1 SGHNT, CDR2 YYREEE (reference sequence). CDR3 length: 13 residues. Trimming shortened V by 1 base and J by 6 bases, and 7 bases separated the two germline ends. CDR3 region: CASSLTGSGELFF. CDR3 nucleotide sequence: TGTGCCAGCAGCTTGACAGGGTCCGGGGAGCTGTTTTTT. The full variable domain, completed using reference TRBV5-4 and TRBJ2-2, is ETGVTQSPTHLIKTRGQQVTLRCSSQSGHNTVSWYQQALGQGPQFIFQYYREEENGRGNFPPRFSGLQFPNYSSELNVNALELDDSALYLCASSLTGSGELFFGEGSRLTVL.

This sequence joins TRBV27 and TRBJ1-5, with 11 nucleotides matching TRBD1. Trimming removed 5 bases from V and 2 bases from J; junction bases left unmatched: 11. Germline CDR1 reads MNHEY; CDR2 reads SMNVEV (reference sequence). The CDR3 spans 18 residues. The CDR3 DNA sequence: TGTGCCAGCAGTCCGGGGACAGGGGGGACGGGGGGCAATCAGCCCCAGCATTTT. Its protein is CASSPGTGGTGGNQPQHF.

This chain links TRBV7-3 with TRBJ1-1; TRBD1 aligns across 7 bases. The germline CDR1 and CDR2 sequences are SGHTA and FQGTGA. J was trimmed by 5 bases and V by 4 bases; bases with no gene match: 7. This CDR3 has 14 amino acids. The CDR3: CASSSRGRGTEAFF. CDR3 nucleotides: TGTGCCAGCAGCTCAAGGGGGCGCGGGACTGAAGCTTTCTTT.

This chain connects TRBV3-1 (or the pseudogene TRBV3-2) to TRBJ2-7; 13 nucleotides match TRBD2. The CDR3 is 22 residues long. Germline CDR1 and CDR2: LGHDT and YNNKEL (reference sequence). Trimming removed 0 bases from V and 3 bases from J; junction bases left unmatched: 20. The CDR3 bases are TGTGCCAGCAGCCAAGATGTAAGGATGACTAGCGGGAGGAAGAGGGCAATCTACGAGCAGTACTTC. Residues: CASSQDVRMTSGRKRAIYEQYF.

CDR3: CASSFRQGRQPQHF. The CDR3 nucleotides read TGTGCCAGCAGTTTTCGACAGGGACGCCAGCCCCAGCATTTT. The V gene is TRBV28, the J gene TRBJ1-5, with TRBD1 matching 7 bases. Per the germline V gene, CDR1 is MDHEN and CDR2 is SYDVKM. V shed 3 bases and J 7 bases; nucleotides not matched to a gene: 6. The CDR3 totals 14 residues.

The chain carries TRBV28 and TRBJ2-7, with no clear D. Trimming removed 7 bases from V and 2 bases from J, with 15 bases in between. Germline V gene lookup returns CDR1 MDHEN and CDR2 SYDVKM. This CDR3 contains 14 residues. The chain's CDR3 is CASTEYRAPYEQYF. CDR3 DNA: TGTGCCAGCACCGAATACCGGGCCCCCTACGAGCAGTACTTC.

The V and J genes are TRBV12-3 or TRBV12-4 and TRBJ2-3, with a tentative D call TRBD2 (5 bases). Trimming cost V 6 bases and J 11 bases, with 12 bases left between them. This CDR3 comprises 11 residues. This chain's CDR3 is CASRILAEQYF. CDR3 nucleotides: TGTGCCAGCAGGATCCTAGCTGAGCAGTATTTT.

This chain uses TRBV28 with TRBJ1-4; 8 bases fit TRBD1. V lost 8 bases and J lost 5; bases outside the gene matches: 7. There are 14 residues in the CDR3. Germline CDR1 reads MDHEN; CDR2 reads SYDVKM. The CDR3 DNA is TGTGCCAGCGAAACGACAGGGGAAAATGAAAAACTGTTTTTT. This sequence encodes CASETTGENEKLFF.

This CDR3 reads CASSTRPREGGELFF. CDR3 bases: TGTGCCAGCAGCACAAGGCCCAGGGAGGGCGGGGAGCTGTTTTTT. The chain is built from TRBV11-3 and TRBJ2-2, with TRBD2 identical over 7 bases. V gave up 5 bases and J gave up 7 bases; unmatched junction bases: 10. This CDR3 has 15 amino acids. Germline lookup yields CDR1 SGHNT and CDR2 YENEEA.

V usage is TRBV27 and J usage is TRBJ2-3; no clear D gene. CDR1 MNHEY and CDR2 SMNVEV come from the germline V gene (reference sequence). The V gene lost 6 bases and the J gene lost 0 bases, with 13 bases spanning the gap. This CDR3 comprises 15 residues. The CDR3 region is CASSSEYGSTDTQYF. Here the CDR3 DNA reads TGTGCCAGCAGCTCCGAGTACGGGAGCACAGATACGCAGTATTTT.

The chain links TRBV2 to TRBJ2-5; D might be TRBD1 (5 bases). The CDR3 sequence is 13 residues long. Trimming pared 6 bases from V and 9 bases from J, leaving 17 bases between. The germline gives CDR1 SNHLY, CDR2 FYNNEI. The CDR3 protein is CASRRQFQGSQYF. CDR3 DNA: TGTGCCAGCAGGAGACAGTTCCAAGGGTCCCAGTACTTC.

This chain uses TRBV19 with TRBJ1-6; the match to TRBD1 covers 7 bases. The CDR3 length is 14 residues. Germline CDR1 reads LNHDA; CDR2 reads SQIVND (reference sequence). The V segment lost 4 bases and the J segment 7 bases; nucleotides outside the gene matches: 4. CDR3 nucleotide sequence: TGTGCCAGTAGTAAATCAGGGGGAAATTCACCCCTCCACTTT. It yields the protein CASSKSGGNSPLHF.

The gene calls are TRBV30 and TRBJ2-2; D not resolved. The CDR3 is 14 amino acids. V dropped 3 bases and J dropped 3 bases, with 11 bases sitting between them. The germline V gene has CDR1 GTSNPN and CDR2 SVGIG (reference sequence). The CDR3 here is CAWRVRTDTGELFF. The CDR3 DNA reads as TGTGCCTGGAGAGTGCGAACTGACACCGGGGAGCTGTTTTTT.

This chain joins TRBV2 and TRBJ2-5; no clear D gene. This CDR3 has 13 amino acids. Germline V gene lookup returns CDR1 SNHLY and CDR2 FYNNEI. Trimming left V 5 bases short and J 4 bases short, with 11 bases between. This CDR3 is CASSYRMGETQYF. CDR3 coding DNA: TGTGCCAGCAGTTATAGAATGGGAGAGACCCAGTACTTC.

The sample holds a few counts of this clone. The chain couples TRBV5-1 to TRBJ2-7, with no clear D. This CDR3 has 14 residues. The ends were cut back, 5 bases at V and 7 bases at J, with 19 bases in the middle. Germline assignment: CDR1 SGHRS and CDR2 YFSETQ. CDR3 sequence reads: CASRSGPSLWEQYF. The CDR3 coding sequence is TGCGCCAGCAGATCCGGGCCCTCTTTATGGGAGCAGTACTTC.

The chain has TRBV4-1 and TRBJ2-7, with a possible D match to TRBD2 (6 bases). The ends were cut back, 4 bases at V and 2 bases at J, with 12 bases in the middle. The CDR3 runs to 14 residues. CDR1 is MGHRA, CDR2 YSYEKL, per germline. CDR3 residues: CASSLSSGAYEQYF. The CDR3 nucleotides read TGCGCCAGCAGCCTGTCCTCGGGGGCCTACGAGCAGTACTTC.

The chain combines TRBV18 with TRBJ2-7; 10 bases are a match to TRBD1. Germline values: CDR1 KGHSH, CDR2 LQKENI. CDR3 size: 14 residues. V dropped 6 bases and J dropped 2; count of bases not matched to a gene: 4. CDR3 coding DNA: TGTGCCAGCTCTCCGGGGACAGGGGCCTACGAGCAGTACTTC. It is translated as CASSPGTGAYEQYF.

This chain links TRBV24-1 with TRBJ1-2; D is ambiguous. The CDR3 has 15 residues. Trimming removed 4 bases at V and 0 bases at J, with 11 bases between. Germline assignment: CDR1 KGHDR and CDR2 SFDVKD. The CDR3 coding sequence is TGTGCCACCAGTGACGCAGGAGGAGCTAACTATGGCTACACCTTC. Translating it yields CATSDAGGANYGYTF.

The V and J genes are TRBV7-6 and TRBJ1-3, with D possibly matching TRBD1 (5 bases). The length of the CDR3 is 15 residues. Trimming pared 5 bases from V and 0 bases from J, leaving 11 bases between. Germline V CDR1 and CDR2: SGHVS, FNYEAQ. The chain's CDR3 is CASSATTVSGNTIYF. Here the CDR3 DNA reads TGTGCCAGCAGCGCCACGACAGTCTCTGGAAACACCATATATTTT.

The CDR3 DNA follows: TGTGCCGGCCGGGACAGGAACACCGGGGAGCTGTTTTTT. Amino acids: CAGRDRNTGELFF. V and J are TRBV28 and TRBJ2-2, with 7 bases fitting TRBD1. This CDR3 contains 13 residues. The germline CDR1 and CDR2 sequences are MDHEN and SYDVKM. J gave up 1 base and V 11 bases, and 4 bases lay outside the gene matches.